This entry lists 22 T cell receptor beta chains sequenced from one sample in a study of PD-1 blockade in classical Hodgkin lymphoma. Time point reported: cycle 4 day 1 (C4D1), after six to seven weeks of nivolumab. Every patient relapsed after autologous stem cell transplantation, and brentuximab vedotin exposure varied. Libraries were prepared by immunoSEQ multiplex PCR; TCRdb keeps only in-frame clonotypes and omits some of them. The repertoire holds about 38,000 clones, 77% seen once, with 9.8% in the top ten. Sequenced here: peripheral blood mononuclear cells (PBMCs), sampled before the fourth cycle of nivolumab. Receptor source: a human donor with classical Hodgkin lymphoma.

The chain is built from TRBV19 and TRBJ1-2; D might be TRBD1 (5 bases). V lost 3 bases and J 3 bases, leaving 14 bases between the germline ends. CDR3 length: 15 residues. The V gene's germline CDR1 is LNHDA and CDR2 SQIVND (reference sequence). The CDR3 reads CASSIITGGDYGYTF. The CDR3, as DNA: TGTGCCAGTAGTATCATTACGGGGGGAGACTATGGCTACACCTTC.

This rearrangement joins TRBV6-5 to TRBJ1-2; 7 nucleotides line up with TRBD1. From germline, CDR1 is MNHEY and CDR2 SVGAGI. The CDR3 covers 13 residues. V shed 10 bases and J 0 bases; nucleotides not matched to a gene: 5. CDR3 in amino acids: CATRRGPNYGYTF. CDR3 nucleotides: TGTGCCACCAGGAGGGGGCCTAACTATGGCTACACCTTC.

This clone was seen only a few times. This chain connects TRBV28 to TRBJ2-5; the match to TRBD1 covers 7 bases. This CDR3 contains 16 residues. J gave up 5 bases and V 1 base, and 10 bases lay outside the gene matches. Germline V gene sequence: CDR1 MDHEN, CDR2 SYDVKM. CDR3: CASSLFSGTEGETQYF. The CDR3, as DNA: TGTGCCAGCAGTTTATTTTCCGGGACAGAAGGGGAGACCCAGTACTTC.

This sequence joins TRBV7-2 and TRBJ2-3; D uncertain. The CDR3 has 13 amino acids. The V end was cut by 3 bases, the J end by 2 bases, with 6 bases between. From germline, CDR1 is SGHTA and CDR2 FQGNSA. This CDR3 reads CASSFFNTDTQYF. DNA of the CDR3: TGTGCCAGCAGCTTTTTTAACACAGATACGCAGTATTTT.

The genes are TRBV2 and TRBJ1-1; 12 bases fit TRBD1. J lost 0 bases, V lost 6 bases, and 8 bases had no gene match. The CDR3 has 17 amino acids. Germline assignment: CDR1 SNHLY and CDR2 FYNNEI. The CDR3 nucleotides read TGTGCCAGCAGAGACGGGACAGGGGGCATCATGAACACTGAAGCTTTCTTT. Translating gives CASRDGTGGIMNTEAFF.

V and J are TRBV5-6 and TRBJ2-6; a possible D gene is TRBD1 (5 bases). This CDR3 is 18 amino acids long. CDR1 and CDR2 (germline): SGHDT, YYEEEE. V dropped 2 bases and J dropped 2 bases, with 17 bases sitting between them. Written as DNA, the CDR3 is TGTGCCAGCAGCTTCCTTCAGGGTGCCCTGACTGGGGCCAACGTCCTGACTTTC. This sequence encodes CASSFLQGALTGANVLTF.

The chain has TRBV6-5 and TRBJ1-2; TRBD1 matches 7 bases. This CDR3 is built from 15 residues. With V trimmed by 4 bases and J by 4 bases, 9 bases remained unmatched. Germline V lookup: CDR1 MNHEY, CDR2 SVGAGI. CDR3 residues: CASSSADSGGYGYTF. CDR3 nucleotide sequence: TGTGCCAGCAGTTCCGCGGACTCAGGGGGCTATGGCTACACCTTC.

The chain links TRBV7-2 to TRBJ2-7; the match to TRBD2 covers 9 bases. CDR1 is SGHTA, CDR2 FQGNSA, per germline. Unmatched junction bases numbered 3, after V lost 2 bases and J lost 4 bases. CDR3 size: 14 residues. The CDR3 coding sequence is TGTGCCAGCAGCTTATCTAGCGGGGATTACGAGCAGTACTTC. Its translation is CASSLSSGDYEQYF.

In this sample, this clone turned up once. This chain connects TRBV5-6 to TRBJ2-7; perhaps D is TRBD1 or TRBD2 (6 bases each). The CDR3 has 15 residues. Germline-derived CDR1 and CDR2 are SGHDT and YYEEEE. Between the trimmed V and J ends, which lost 1 base and 0 bases, there was a span of 11 bases. This CDR3 reads CASSLSPGASYEQYF. The CDR3 DNA is TGTGCCAGCAGCTTGTCTCCGGGGGCCTCCTACGAGCAGTACTTC.

The chain employs TRBV6-5 and TRBJ1-2; D not certain. The CDR3 is made up of 14 amino acids. Trimming pared 5 bases from V and 6 bases from J, leaving 16 bases between. The germline CDR1 and CDR2 sequences are MNHEY and SVGAGI. CDR3 amino acids: CASSKLAVEHGYTF. CDR3 nucleotide sequence: TGTGCCAGCAGTAAATTGGCTGTTGAGCATGGCTACACCTTC.

The count of this clone is one. The chain recombines TRBV7-9 with TRBJ2-7, with 7 bases lining up with TRBD1. Germline V gives CDR1 SEHNR, CDR2 FQNEAQ (reference sequence). The trim removed 5 bases at V and 3 bases at J, leaving 7 bases unmatched. The CDR3 totals 14 residues. CDR3 coding DNA: TGTGCCAGCAGCGCCGGACAGGTCGACTACGAGCAGTACTTC. Translating gives CASSAGQVDYEQYF.

Concerning this clone: The junction and the germline gene differ at one end; a read error may be behind it. The V gene is TRBV29-1, the J gene TRBJ1-2; possibly TRBD1 for D (5 bases). Germline V gives CDR1 SQVTM, CDR2 ANQGSEA. The CDR3 spans 20 residues. This CDR3 is CSVEDSLQVPDKKRIYRYTF. CDR3 nucleotides: TGCAGCGTTGAAGATTCCTTACAGGTCCCGGATAAAAAGAGGATCTATCGCTACACCTTC.

The genes are TRBV19 and TRBJ1-5; D is unclear. CDR1 LNHDA and CDR2 SQIVND come from the germline V gene (reference sequence). Deletions cut 0 bases from V and 1 base from J, with 13 bases between. This CDR3 spans 17 amino acids. The CDR3 region has the DNA TGTGCCAGTAGTATAGATCGGTGGGTAAAGAGCAATCAGCCCCAGCATTTT. Its translation is CASSIDRWVKSNQPQHF.

Worth noting for this clone: In the same sample, other DNA sequences code for this CDR3. The rearrangement links TRBV20-1 to TRBJ2-5; TRBD2 might be the D (6 bases). Germline V gene data show CDR1 as DFQATT and CDR2 as SNEGSKA (reference sequence). Trimming shortened V by 6 bases and J by 5 bases, and 10 bases separated the two germline ends. The CDR3 totals 11 residues. In nucleotides, the CDR3 is TGCAGTGCCCGACTAGGGGAGACCCAGTACTTC. Its protein product is CSARLGETQYF.

This chain connects TRBV4-1 to TRBJ1-1, with D hard to call. This CDR3 comprises 13 residues. V lost 1 base and J lost 0, with 3 bases in between. Germline CDR1 and CDR2: MGHRA and YSYEKL. CDR3 DNA: TGCGCCAGCAGCCAAGTAATGAACACTGAAGCTTTCTTT. Protein: CASSQVMNTEAFF.

The V and J genes are TRBV5-3 and TRBJ2-7; unclear D gene. TRBV5-3 qualifies as an ORF whose function is uncertain. Trimming stripped 1 base from V and 4 bases from J, with 6 bases between. The CDR3 totals 12 residues. CDR3 sequence (DNA): TGTGCCAGAAGCTTGTATGTGTACGAGCAGTACTTC. This sequence encodes CARSLYVYEQYF.

The chain uses TRBV5-1 and TRBJ2-2; D remains ambiguous. Per germline, CDR1 SGHRS and CDR2 YFSETQ. The CDR3 sequence is 13 residues long. Trimming pared 6 bases from V and 0 bases from J, leaving 6 bases between. The CDR3 DNA reads TGCGCCAGCACGCAGTCGAACACCGGGGAGCTGTTTTTT. This codes for CASTQSNTGELFF.

The J gene is TRBJ1-6, the V gene TRBV30, with TRBD1 matching over 8 bases. CDR3 size: 17 residues. V lost 3 bases to trimming and J lost 2 bases; unmatched junction nucleotides: 9. Per the germline V gene, CDR1 is GTSNPN and CDR2 is SVGIG (reference sequence). Written as DNA, the CDR3 is TGTGCCTGGAGGAGACAGGGGAGACCTACCTATAATTCACCCCTCCACTTT. This translates into CAWRRQGRPTYNSPLHF.

The chain uses TRBV28 and TRBJ2-1, with D possibly matching TRBD2 (6 bases). The germline V gene encodes CDR1 MDHEN and CDR2 SYDVKM. Trimming left V 4 bases short and J 4 bases short, with 14 bases between. This CDR3 contains 15 residues. CDR3 protein: CASSSGTDLYNEQFF. DNA for the CDR3: TGTGCCAGCAGTTCCGGGACTGACCTATACAATGAGCAGTTCTTC.

This clone was seen just once. The J gene is TRBJ1-3, the V gene TRBV7-9; no definite D call. This CDR3 is 15 amino acids long. Germline values: CDR1 SEHNR, CDR2 FQNEAQ (reference sequence). The germline V and J ends were trimmed by 2 bases and 2 bases, with 10 bases remaining between them. CDR3 region: CASSLPWGAGNTIYF. In DNA form, the CDR3 reads TGTGCCAGCAGCTTACCTTGGGGTGCTGGAAACACCATATATTTT.

The chain uses TRBV2 and TRBJ2-5, with a possible D match to TRBD1 (5 bases). Trimming removed 4 bases from V and 3 bases from J, with 9 bases in between. The CDR3 is made up of 13 amino acids. Germline-derived CDR1 and CDR2 are SNHLY and FYNNEI. CDR3: CASSGYRKETQYF. The CDR3 nucleotides read TGTGCCAGCAGTGGGTACAGGAAAGAGACCCAGTACTTC.

V is TRBV19 and J is TRBJ1-5; TRBD1 aligns across 8 bases. Germline V gene sequence: CDR1 LNHDA, CDR2 SQIVND (reference sequence). J was trimmed by 1 base and V by 9 bases; bases with no gene match: 8. There are 15 residues in the CDR3. The CDR3 nucleotides read TGTGCCAGCCTGGGGTGGGACAGGAGCAATCAGCCCCAGCATTTT. Translation: CASLGWDRSNQPQHF.